This T cell receptor (beta chain) was sequenced in a study of technical replicates of blood from several donors. The assay was immunoSEQ multiplex PCR, and TCRdb's table has in-frame clones only and misses some. The data hold 45,000 to 65,000 clones, with 85% to 95% observed a single time. This clone has more than one count but fewer than ten. The germline V gene has CDR1 SGHVS and CDR2 FNYEAQ. V was trimmed by 4 bases and J by 0 bases, leaving 12 bases between them. The CDR3 covers 15 residues. Sequencing was carried out using T cells isolated from PBMCs. This TCR derives from a human donor in good health. V gene TRBV7-6 combines with J gene TRBJ1-1, with D possibly being TRBD1 (6 bases). In DNA form, the CDR3 reads TGTGCCAGCAGCTCGCACAGGGCCTTGAACACTGAAGCTTTCTTT. As protein: CASSSHRALNTEAFF. Together with reference TRBV7-6 and TRBJ1-1, the CDR3 gives the full variable domain: GAGVSQSPRYKVTKRGQDVALRCDPISGHVSLYWYRQALGQGPEFLTYFNYEAQQDKSGLPNDRFSAERPEGSISTLTIQRTEQRDSAMYRCASSSHRALNTEAFFGQGTRLTVV.